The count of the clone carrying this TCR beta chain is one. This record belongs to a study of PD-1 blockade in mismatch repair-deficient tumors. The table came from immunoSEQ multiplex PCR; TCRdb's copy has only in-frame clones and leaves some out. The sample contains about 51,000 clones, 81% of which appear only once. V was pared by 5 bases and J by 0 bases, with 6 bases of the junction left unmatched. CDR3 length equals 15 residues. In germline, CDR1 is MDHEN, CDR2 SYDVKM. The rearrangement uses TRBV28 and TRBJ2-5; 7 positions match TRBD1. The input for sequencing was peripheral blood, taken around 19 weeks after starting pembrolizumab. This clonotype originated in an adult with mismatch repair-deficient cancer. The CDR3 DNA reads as TGTGCCAGCAGTACAGACAGGGCCTACCAAGAGACCCAGTACTTC. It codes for CASSTDRAYQETQYF.